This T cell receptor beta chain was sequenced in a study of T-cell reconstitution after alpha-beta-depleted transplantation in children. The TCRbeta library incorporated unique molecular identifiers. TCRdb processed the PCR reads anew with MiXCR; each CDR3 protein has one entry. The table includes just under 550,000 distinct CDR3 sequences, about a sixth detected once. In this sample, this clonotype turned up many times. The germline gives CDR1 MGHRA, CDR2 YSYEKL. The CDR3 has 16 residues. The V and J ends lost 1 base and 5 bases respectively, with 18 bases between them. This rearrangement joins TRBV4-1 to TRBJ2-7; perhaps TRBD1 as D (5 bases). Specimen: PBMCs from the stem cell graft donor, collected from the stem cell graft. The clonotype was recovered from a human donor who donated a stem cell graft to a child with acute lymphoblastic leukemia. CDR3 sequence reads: CASSQGSGHYTHEQYF. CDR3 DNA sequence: TGCGCCAGCAGCCAAGGATCAGGACATTATACTCACGAGCAGTACTTC.